This T cell receptor (beta chain) was sequenced for a study of T cells expressing NK-cell markers. Background on the study: CD3+CD56+NKG2C+, CD3+CD56+NKG2C- and CD3+CD56-NKG2C+ T cells, once sorted, supplied the TCR beta repertoires. Points from the study as a whole: The study found these clonotypes also leading the CD3+CD56-NKG2C+ fraction in four donors. Uncertainty persisted over the HCMV specificity of expanded NKG2C+ T cell clones.

TCRdb reworked the 5' RACE reads into one entry per CDR3 protein, no DNA. Its listing shows about 260,000 distinct CDR3 sequences. Worth noting for this clonotype: Its target is not known.

The CDR3 has 15 amino acids. Germline CDR1 and CDR2: DFQATT and SNEGSKA (reference sequence). The V call is TRBV20-1, the J call TRBJ1-2; checking the TCRdb D call of TRBD1 is not possible without DNA. Sequencing was carried out using blood T cells: a sorted CD56 or NKG2C T cell subset, CD4+ or CD8+ T cells, or bulk PBMC T cells (not recorded which). This clonotype originated in a woman between 18 and 69 years old in good health. The CDR3: CSASHYPGKNYGYTF.